This T cell receptor beta chain came from a study of T cell repertoires in cytomegalovirus infection. Regarding the study as a whole: Based on cumulative public TCR beta family frequency, carriers of CMV plus the relevant HLA were identified.

Deletions cut 0 bases from V and 8 bases from J, with 13 bases between. The CDR3 is 13 residues long. CDR1 is DFQATT, CDR2 SNEGSKA, per germline (reference sequence). This clonotype was counted only a few times. As yet, its antigen is unknown. Each CDR3 protein gets one entry after TCRdb re-called the reads with MiXCR. There are about 310,000 distinct CDR3 sequences in the sample; 15% to 20% occur only once, and around 13% lies in the top ten. This chain joins TRBV20-1 and TRBJ1-1; D gene uncertain. Sequencing was performed on PBMCs. The clonotype originates from a human donor in good health (CMV status not recorded). Some clones in this sample may be carry-over from other donors' samples. The CDR3 reads CSAREDPPGEAFF. The CDR3 DNA reads as TGCAGTGCTAGAGAAGACCCCCCCGGGGAAGCTTTCTTT.